Following are 14 T cell receptor beta chains from one sample sequenced in a study of shared clonotypes between healthy human individuals. Assay used: immunoSEQ multiplex PCR; TCRdb lists only in-frame clones, some missing. The sample records some 1,600,000 clones, about 98% being singletons. The source material was naive CD4+ T cells sorted from blood. Subset meaning: CD45RA+ positively selected. These receptors were taken from a man aged 30-40 years in good health.

This clone was observed a single time. The chain combines TRBV6-4 with TRBJ2-2, with a weak D call TRBD2 (5 bases). The CDR3 is made up of 16 amino acids. Germline V CDR1 and CDR2: MRHNA, SNTAGT. V lost 4 bases to trimming and J lost 5 bases, with 17 bases between them. CDR3 sequence (DNA): TGTGCCAGCAGTGCCCTGGCGGGTGCTAGGACCGGGGAGCTGTTTTTT. Translating it yields CASSALAGARTGELFF.

To note about this clone: This sample also contains other DNA sequences that code for the same CDR3. The chain employs TRBV28 and TRBJ2-7, with 8 bases that match TRBD2. This CDR3 spans 14 amino acids. Germline assignment: CDR1 MDHEN and CDR2 SYDVKM. V gave up 3 bases and J gave up 3 bases; unmatched junction bases: 4. The CDR3 region is CASSLAGGNYEQYF. CDR3 DNA sequence: TGTGCCAGCAGTTTGGCGGGAGGTAACTACGAGCAGTACTTC. The whole variable domain, remainder taken from reference TRBV28 and TRBJ2-7, is DVKVTQSSRYLVKRTGEKVFLECVQDMDHENMFWYRQDPGLGLRLIYFSYDVKMKEKGDIPEGYSVSREKKERFSLILESASTNQTSMYLCASSLAGGNYEQYFGPGTRLTVT.

The chain carries TRBV11-3 and TRBJ2-3; D is perhaps TRBD1 (5 bases). There are 15 residues in the CDR3. The germline V gene has CDR1 SGHNT and CDR2 YENEEA. Trimming stripped 1 base from V and 4 bases from J, with 12 bases between. CDR3 sequence reads: CASSLGFRAADTQYF. CDR3 bases: TGTGCCAGCAGCTTAGGCTTCAGGGCAGCAGATACGCAGTATTTT.

This chain links TRBV5-4 with TRBJ2-7, with 13 bases identical to TRBD2. Germline trimming cut 5 bases from V and 2 bases from J; bases unmatched to any gene: 4. The V gene's germline CDR1 is SGHNT and CDR2 YYREEE (reference sequence). This CDR3 is built from 15 residues. CDR3 loop: CASSAGLAGAYEQYF. The CDR3 DNA is TGTGCCAGCAGTGCAGGACTAGCGGGGGCCTACGAGCAGTACTTC.

The V gene is TRBV7-8, the J gene TRBJ2-5, with 10 positions matching TRBD1. The CDR3 consists of 16 residues. V lost 6 bases to trimming and J lost 5 bases; unmatched junction nucleotides: 12. Germline lookup yields CDR1 SGHVS and CDR2 FQNEAQ. CDR3: CASRLRQGASLETQYF. CDR3 nucleotide sequence: TGTGCCAGCAGATTGAGACAGGGGGCGTCTCTCGAGACCCAGTACTTC.

V and J are TRBV25-1 and TRBJ2-3; no reliable D call. The V end was cut by 1 base, the J end by 1 base, with 12 bases between. CDR1 is MGHDK and CDR2 is SYGVNS in the germline V gene. This CDR3 is built from 16 residues. CDR3 in amino acids: CASSEFSGLRTDTQYF. The DNA of the CDR3 is TGTGCCAGCAGTGAATTTTCAGGTCTACGCACAGATACGCAGTATTTT. The full variable domain, rest sourced from reference TRBV25-1 and TRBJ2-3, is EADIYQTPRYLVIGTGKKITLECSQTMGHDKMYWYQQDPGMELHLIHYSYGVNSTEKGDLSSESTVSRIRTEHFPLTLESARPSHTSQYLCASSEFSGLRTDTQYFGPGTRLTVL.

The chain couples TRBV4-3 to TRBJ2-1; TRBD2 agrees at 13 bases. Germline CDR1 is LGHNA and CDR2 is YSLEER. Losses at the gene ends were 4 bases for V and 4 bases for J; bases not matched to a gene: 7. This CDR3 is 17 amino acids long. In DNA form, the CDR3 reads TGCGCCAGCAGCCGAGAATTGGGACTAGCGGGGTACAATGAGCAGTTCTTC. Translation gives CASSRELGLAGYNEQFF.

The chain is built from TRBV10-3 and TRBJ2-7, with TRBD1 identical over 8 bases. The trim removed 4 bases at V and 2 bases at J, leaving 7 bases unmatched. Looked up from germline, CDR1 is ENHRY and CDR2 is SYGVKD. The CDR3 covers 15 residues. The CDR3 protein is CAISGGDRSPYEQYF. The CDR3 nucleotides read TGTGCCATCAGTGGAGGGGACAGGTCCCCCTACGAGCAGTACTTC.

The chain links TRBV9 to TRBJ2-1; perhaps TRBD2 as D (6 bases). The CDR3 runs to 16 residues. Germline-derived CDR1 and CDR2 are SGDLS and YYNGEE. Trimming took off 0 bases at V and 2 bases at J, with 12 bases between the two ends. CDR3 sequence reads: CASSVGGSGAYNEQFF. As DNA, the CDR3 is TGTGCCAGCAGCGTAGGAGGGTCGGGGGCCTACAATGAGCAGTTCTTC.

This sequence joins TRBV28 and TRBJ2-1, with D maybe TRBD1 (5 bases). This CDR3 has 14 residues. V shed 9 bases and J shed 0 bases, with 12 bases lying between them. CDR1 and CDR2 from the germline V gene are MDHEN and SYDVKM. The CDR3 region has the DNA TGTGCCAGTCTCACAGGTAGCTCCTACAATGAGCAGTTCTTC. As protein: CASLTGSSYNEQFF.

The DNA of the CDR3 is TGTGCCAGCAGCCGGTCCCGGCAAGGTCTGTTTTTT. Protein sequence: CASSRSRQGLFF. This chain links TRBV5-6 with TRBJ2-2; no clear D. Per the germline V gene, CDR1 is SGHDT and CDR2 is YYEEEE. This CDR3 spans 12 amino acids. V lost 4 bases and J lost 14, with 15 bases in between.

The rearrangement uses TRBV7-8 and TRBJ2-1; tentative D call: TRBD2 (6 bases). V lost 5 bases to trimming and J lost 7 bases, with 21 bases between them. The CDR3 length is 16 residues. In germline, CDR1 is SGHVS, CDR2 FQNEAQ. The CDR3 sequence is CASSPGREFFKNEQFF. The CDR3 coding sequence is TGTGCCAGCAGCCCCGGTCGGGAGTTTTTTAAGAATGAGCAGTTCTTC.

The genes are TRBV19 and TRBJ2-2; D possibly corresponds to TRBD2 (7 bases). V was clipped by 7 bases and J by 5 bases, with 17 bases between them. CDR3 length equals 15 residues. Germline lookup yields CDR1 LNHDA and CDR2 SQIVND (reference sequence). The chain's CDR3 is CASKAGHDFTGELFF. For the CDR3, the DNA is TGTGCCAGTAAAGCGGGACATGATTTTACCGGGGAGCTGTTTTTT.

This chain uses TRBV27 with TRBJ1-1; D is unclear. The CDR3 extends over 15 amino acids. The V gene's germline CDR1 is MNHEY and CDR2 SMNVEV (reference sequence). Trimming left V 5 bases short and J 0 bases short, with 13 bases between. The CDR3 loop reads CASSRAGNLNTEAFF. Here the CDR3 DNA reads TGTGCCAGCAGTCGGGCTGGGAACCTGAACACTGAAGCTTTCTTT.